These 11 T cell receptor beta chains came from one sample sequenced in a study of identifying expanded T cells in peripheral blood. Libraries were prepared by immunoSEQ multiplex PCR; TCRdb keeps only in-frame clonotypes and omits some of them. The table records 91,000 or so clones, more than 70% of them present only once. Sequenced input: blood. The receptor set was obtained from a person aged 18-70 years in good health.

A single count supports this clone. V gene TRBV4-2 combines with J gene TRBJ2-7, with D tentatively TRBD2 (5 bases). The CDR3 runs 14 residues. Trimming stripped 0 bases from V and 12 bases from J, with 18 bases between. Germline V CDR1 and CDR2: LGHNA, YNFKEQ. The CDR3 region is CASSQDRGSMVPYF. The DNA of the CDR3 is TGTGCCAGCAGCCAAGATCGGGGTAGCATGGTGCCGTACTTC.

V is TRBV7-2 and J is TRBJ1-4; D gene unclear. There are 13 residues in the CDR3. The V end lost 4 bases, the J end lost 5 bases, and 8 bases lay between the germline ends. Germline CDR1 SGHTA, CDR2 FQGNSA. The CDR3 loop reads CASSSGVNEKLFF. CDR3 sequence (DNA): TGTGCCAGCAGCTCCGGTGTAAATGAAAAACTGTTTTTT. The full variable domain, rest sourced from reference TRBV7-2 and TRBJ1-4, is GAGVSQSPSNKVTEKGKDVELRCDPISGHTALYWYRQSLGQGLEFLIYFQGNSAPDKSGLPSDRFSAERTGGSVSTLTIQRTQQEDSAVYLCASSSGVNEKLFFGSGTQLSVL.

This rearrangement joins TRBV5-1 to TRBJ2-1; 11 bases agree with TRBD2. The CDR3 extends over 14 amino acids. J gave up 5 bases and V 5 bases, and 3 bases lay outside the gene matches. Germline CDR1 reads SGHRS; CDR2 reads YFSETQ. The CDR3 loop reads CASRETSGDNEQFF. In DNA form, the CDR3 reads TGCGCCAGCAGGGAGACTAGCGGGGACAATGAGCAGTTCTTC.

The CDR3 DNA reads as TGTGCCTGGAGCAGCGGGAGGGTAAATGAGCAGTTCTTC. Protein sequence: CAWSSGRVNEQFF. The chain uses TRBV30 and TRBJ2-1, with 10 nucleotides matching TRBD2. Germline lookup yields CDR1 GTSNPN and CDR2 SVGIG (reference sequence). V lost 3 bases, J lost 7 bases, and 3 bases stayed unmatched. The CDR3 has 13 residues.

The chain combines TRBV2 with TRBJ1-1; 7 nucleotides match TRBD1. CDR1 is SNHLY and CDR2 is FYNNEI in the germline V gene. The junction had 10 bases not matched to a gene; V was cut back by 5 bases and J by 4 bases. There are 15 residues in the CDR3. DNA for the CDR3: TGTGCCAGCAGTCCGCGACAGGGACGGGGCACTGAAGCTTTCTTT. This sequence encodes CASSPRQGRGTEAFF.

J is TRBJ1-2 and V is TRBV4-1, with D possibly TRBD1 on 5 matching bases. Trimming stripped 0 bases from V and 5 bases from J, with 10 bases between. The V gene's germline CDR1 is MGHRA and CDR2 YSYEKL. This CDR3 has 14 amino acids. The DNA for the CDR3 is TGCGCCAGCAGCCAAGAAGGGGCCACTTATGGCTACACCTTC. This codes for CASSQEGATYGYTF.

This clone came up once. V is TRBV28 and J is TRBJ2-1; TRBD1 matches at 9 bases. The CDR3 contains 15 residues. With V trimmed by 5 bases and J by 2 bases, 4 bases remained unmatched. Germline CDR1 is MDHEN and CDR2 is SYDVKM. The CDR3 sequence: CASSQRDRAYNEQFF. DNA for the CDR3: TGTGCCAGCAGTCAACGGGACAGGGCCTACAATGAGCAGTTCTTC. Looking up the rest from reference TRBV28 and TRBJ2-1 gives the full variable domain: DVKVTQSSRYLVKRTGEKVFLECVQDMDHENMFWYRQDPGLGLRLIYFSYDVKMKEKGDIPEGYSVSREKKERFSLILESASTNQTSMYLCASSQRDRAYNEQFFGPGTRLTVL.

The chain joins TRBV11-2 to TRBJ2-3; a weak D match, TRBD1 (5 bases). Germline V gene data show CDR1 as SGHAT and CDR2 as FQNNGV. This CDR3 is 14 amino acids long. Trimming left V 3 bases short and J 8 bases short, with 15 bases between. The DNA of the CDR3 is TGTGCCAGCAGCTTCGCTGTCTCGCAGGGTACGCAGTATTTT. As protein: CASSFAVSQGTQYF.

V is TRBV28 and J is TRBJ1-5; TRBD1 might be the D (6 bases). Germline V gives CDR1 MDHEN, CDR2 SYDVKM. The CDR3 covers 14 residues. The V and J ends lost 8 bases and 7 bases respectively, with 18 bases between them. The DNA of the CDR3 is TGTGCCAGCCTCAAAGGGGGGCTTTGGCAGCCCCAGCATTTT. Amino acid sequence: CASLKGGLWQPQHF.

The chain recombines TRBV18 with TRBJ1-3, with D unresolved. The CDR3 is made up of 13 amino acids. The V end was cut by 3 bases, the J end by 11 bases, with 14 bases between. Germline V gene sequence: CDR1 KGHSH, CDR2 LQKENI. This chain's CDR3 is CASSPGLQRAIYF. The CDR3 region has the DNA TGTGCCAGCTCACCTGGACTCCAAAGAGCCATATATTTT.

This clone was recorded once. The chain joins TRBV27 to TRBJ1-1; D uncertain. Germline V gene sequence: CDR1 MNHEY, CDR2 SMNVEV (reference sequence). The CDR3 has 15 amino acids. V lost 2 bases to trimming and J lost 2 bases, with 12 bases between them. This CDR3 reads CASSLSGQANTEAFF. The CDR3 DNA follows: TGTGCCAGCAGTTTAAGTGGGCAGGCAAACACTGAAGCTTTCTTT.